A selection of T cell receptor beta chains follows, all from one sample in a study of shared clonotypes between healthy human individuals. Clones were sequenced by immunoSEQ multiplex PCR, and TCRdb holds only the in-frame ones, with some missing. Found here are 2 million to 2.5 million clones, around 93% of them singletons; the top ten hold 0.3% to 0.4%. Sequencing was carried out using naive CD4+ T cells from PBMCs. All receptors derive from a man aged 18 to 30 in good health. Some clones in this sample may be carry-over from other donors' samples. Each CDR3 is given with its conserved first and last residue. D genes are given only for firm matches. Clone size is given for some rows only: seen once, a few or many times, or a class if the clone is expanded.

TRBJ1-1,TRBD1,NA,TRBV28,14,CASRRGQINTEAFF,TGTGCCAGCAGGAGGGGACAGATAAACACTGAAGCTTTCTTT
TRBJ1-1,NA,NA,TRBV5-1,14,CASSYGQTNTEAFF,TGCGCCAGCAGCTATGGACAAACGAACACTGAAGCTTTCTTT
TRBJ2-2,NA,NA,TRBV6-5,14,CASSYGGNTGELFF,TGTGCCAGCAGTTACGGGGGGAACACCGGGGAGCTGTTTTTT
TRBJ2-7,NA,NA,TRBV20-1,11,CSASRAYEQYF,TGCAGTGCTAGTAGGGCCTACGAGCAGTACTTC
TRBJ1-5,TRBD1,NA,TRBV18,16,CASSYRDRAADQPQHF,TGTGCCAGCTCGTACCGAGACAGGGCCGCGGATCAGCCCCAGCATTTT
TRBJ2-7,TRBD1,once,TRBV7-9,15,CASSSTRGPVGEQYF,TGTGCCAGCAGCAGTACCAGGGGGCCCGTGGGCGAGCAGTACTTC
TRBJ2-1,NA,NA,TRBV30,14,CAWSSFRGYNEQFF,TGTGCCTGGAGTTCGTTCAGGGGATACAATGAGCAGTTCTTC
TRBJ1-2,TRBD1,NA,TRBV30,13,CAWAQGANYGYTF,TGTGCCTGGGCACAGGGGGCAAACTATGGCTACACCTTC
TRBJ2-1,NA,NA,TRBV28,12,CASSFSPGTQFF,TGTGCCAGCAGTTTTTCTCCCGGGACGCAGTTCTTC
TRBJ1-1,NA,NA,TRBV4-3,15,CASSQEVAENTEAFF,TGCGCCAGCAGCCAAGAAGTGGCGGAGAACACTGAAGCTTTCTTT
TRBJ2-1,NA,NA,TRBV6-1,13,CASSAYGYNEQFF,TGTGCCAGCAGTGCCTACGGCTACAATGAGCAGTTCTTC
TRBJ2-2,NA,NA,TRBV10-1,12,CASSSRTGELFF,TGCGCCAGCAGTTCCAGGACCGGGGAGCTGTTTTTT
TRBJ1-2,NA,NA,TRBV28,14,CATLRGRSNYGYTF,TGTGCCACCTTAAGGGGACGGTCTAACTATGGCTACACCTTC
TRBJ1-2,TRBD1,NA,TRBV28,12,CASRTSGGGYTF,TGTGCCAGCAGAACCTCAGGGGGTGGCTACACCTTC
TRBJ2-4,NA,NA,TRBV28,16,CASSSMTTLAKNIQYF,TGTGCCAGCAGTTCCATGACAACCTTGGCCAAAAACATTCAGTACTTC
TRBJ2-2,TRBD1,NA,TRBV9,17,CASSSGGLPTYTGELFF,TGTGCCAGCAGCTCAGGGGGTCTCCCCACGTACACCGGGGAGCTGTTTTTT
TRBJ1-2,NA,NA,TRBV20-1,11,CISGGPVGYTF,TGCATCTCCGGGGGACCAGTTGGCTACACCTTC
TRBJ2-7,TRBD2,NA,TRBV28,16,CASSLPFSGRAREQYF,TGTGCCAGCAGTTTGCCTTTTAGCGGGAGGGCCCGCGAGCAGTACTTC
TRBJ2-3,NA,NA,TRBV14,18,CASSQDKFSVYPTDTQYF,TGTGCCAGCAGCCAAGATAAGTTTTCGGTATACCCCACAGATACGCAGTATTTT
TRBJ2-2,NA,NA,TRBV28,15,CASSRSGGLHGELFF,TGTGCCAGCAGTCGTTCAGGGGGGCTTCACGGGGAGCTGTTTTTT
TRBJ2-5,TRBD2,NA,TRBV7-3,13,CASSSAGAQTQYF,TGTGCCAGCAGCTCAGCGGGAGCGCAGACCCAGTACTTC
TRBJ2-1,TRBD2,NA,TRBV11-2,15,CASSFGLASYNEQFF,TGTGCCAGCAGCTTCGGACTAGCGTCCTACAATGAGCAGTTCTTC
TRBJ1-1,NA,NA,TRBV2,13,CASRRTYGTEAFF,TGTGCCAGCAGGCGGACCTACGGCACTGAAGCTTTCTTT
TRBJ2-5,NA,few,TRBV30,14,CAWRSGTVQRAQYF,TGTGCCTGGAGGTCTGGGACCGTCCAACGGGCCCAGTACTTC
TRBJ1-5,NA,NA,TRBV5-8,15,CASSFAGRGNQPQHF,TGTGCCAGCAGCTTTGCAGGGCGTGGCAATCAGCCCCAGCATTTT
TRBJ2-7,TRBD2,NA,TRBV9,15,CASSVGGSGSPEQYF,TGTGCCAGCAGCGTAGGTGGTAGCGGGAGCCCCGAGCAGTACTTC
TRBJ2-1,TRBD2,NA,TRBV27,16,CASSLFGGGPSNEQFF,TGTGCCAGCAGTTTATTCGGGGGAGGGCCGAGCAATGAGCAGTTCTTC
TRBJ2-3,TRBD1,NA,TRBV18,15,CASSPDRFNTDTQYF,TGTGCCAGCTCACCGGACAGGTTTAACACAGATACGCAGTATTTT
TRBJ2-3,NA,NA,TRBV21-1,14,CASGASASTDTQYF,TGTGCCAGCGGCGCTAGCGCTAGCACAGATACGCAGTATTTT
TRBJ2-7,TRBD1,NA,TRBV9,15,CASSVAGTAPFEQYF,TGTGCCAGCAGCGTAGCCGGGACAGCACCTTTCGAGCAGTACTTC
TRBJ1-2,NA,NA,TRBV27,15,CASSLSGGGNYGYTF,TGTGCCAGCAGTTTATCAGGTGGAGGGAACTATGGCTACACCTTC
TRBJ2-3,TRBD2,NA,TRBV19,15,CASAVGTSGKDTQYF,TGTGCCAGTGCTGTTGGGACTAGCGGGAAGGATACGCAGTATTTT
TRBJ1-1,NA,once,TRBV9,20,CASSVSSLLGGAGMNTEAFF,TGTGCCAGCAGCGTAAGTTCTTTGCTGGGGGGCGCCGGGATGAACACTGAAGCTTTCTTT
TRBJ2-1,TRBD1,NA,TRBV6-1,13,CASSGIQGDEQFF,TGTGCCAGCAGTGGAATACAGGGGGATGAGCAGTTCTTC
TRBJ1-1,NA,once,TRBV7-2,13,CASSFGANTEAFF,TGTGCCAGCAGCTTCGGGGCGAACACTGAAGCTTTCTTT
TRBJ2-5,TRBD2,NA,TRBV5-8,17,CASSAGLAGGTRETQYF,TGTGCCAGCAGCGCCGGACTAGCGGGCGGTACCAGAGAGACCCAGTACTTC
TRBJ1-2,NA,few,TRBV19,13,CASKLDRTHGYTF,TGTGCCAGTAAACTAGACAGGACTCATGGCTACACCTTC
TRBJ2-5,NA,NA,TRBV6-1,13,CASIPREWETQYF,TGTGCCAGCATCCCCCGGGAGTGGGAGACCCAGTACTTC
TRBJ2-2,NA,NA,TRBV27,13,CASRAVRAGELFF,TGTGCCAGCAGGGCGGTACGGGCCGGGGAGCTGTTTTTT
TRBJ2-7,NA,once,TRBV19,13,CASGKDGGYEQYF,TGTGCCAGTGGGAAAGATGGGGGCTACGAGCAGTACTTC
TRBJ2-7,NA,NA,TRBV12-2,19,CASRLGPVGDRGHLVEQYF,TGTGCAAGTCGCTTAGGCCCGGTTGGGGACAGGGGGCACCTGGTTGAGCAGTACTTC
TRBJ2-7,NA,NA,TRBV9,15,CASSVEAANSFEQYF,TGTGCCAGCAGCGTAGAGGCAGCTAACAGCTTCGAGCAGTACTTC
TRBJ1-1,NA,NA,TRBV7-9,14,CASSTENLSAEAFF,TGTGCCAGCAGCACAGAAAACTTAAGCGCTGAAGCTTTCTTT
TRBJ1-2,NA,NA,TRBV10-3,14,CAISEFERIYGYTF,TGTGCCATCAGTGAGTTTGAACGGATCTATGGCTACACCTTC
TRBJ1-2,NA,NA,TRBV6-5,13,CASSYSGDYGYTF,TGTGCCAGCAGTTACTCGGGGGACTATGGCTACACCTTC
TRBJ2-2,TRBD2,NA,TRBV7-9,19,CASTYPAGTSDLNTGELFF,TGTGCCAGCACTTATCCCGCGGGGACTAGCGATCTGAACACCGGGGAGCTGTTTTTT
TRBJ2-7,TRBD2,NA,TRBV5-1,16,CASSLIAGAGAYEQYF,TGCGCCAGCAGCTTAATAGCGGGAGCGGGGGCCTACGAGCAGTACTTC
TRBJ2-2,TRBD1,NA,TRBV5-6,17,CASSQIVGQGEAGELFF,TGTGCCAGCAGCCAAATCGTGGGACAGGGGGAAGCCGGGGAGCTGTTTTTT
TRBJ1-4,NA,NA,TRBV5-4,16,CASSLDSGRGGEKLFF,TGTGCCAGCAGCTTGGATTCGGGGAGGGGCGGTGAAAAACTGTTTTTT
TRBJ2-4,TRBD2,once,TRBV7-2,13,CASSGAGVGIQYF,TGTGCCAGCAGTGGAGCGGGAGTCGGCATTCAGTACTTC
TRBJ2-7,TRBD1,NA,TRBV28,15,CASSLGTGLFYEQYF,TGTGCCAGCAGTTTAGGGACAGGGCTGTTCTACGAGCAGTACTTC
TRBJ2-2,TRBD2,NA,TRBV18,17,CASSPGTSIRDTGELFF,TGTGCCAGCTCACCCGGGACTAGCATAAGGGACACCGGGGAGCTGTTTTTT
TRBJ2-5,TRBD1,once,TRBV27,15,CASSPIGTDQETQYF,TGTGCCAGCAGTCCTATAGGGACAGACCAAGAGACCCAGTACTTC
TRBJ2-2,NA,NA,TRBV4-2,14,CASSQDGGTGELFF,TGTGCCAGCAGCCAGGACGGAGGCACCGGGGAGCTGTTTTTT
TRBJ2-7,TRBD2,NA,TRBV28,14,CASSQTSGAYEQYF,TGTGCCAGCAGTCAGACTAGCGGAGCCTACGAGCAGTACTTC
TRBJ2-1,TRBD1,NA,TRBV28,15,CASRSGDRGYNEQFF,TGTGCCAGCCGCAGTGGGGACAGGGGCTACAATGAGCAGTTCTTC
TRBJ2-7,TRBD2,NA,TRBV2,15,CASSPGLAGSYEQYF,TGTGCCAGCAGTCCGGGACTAGCGGGATCCTACGAGCAGTACTTC